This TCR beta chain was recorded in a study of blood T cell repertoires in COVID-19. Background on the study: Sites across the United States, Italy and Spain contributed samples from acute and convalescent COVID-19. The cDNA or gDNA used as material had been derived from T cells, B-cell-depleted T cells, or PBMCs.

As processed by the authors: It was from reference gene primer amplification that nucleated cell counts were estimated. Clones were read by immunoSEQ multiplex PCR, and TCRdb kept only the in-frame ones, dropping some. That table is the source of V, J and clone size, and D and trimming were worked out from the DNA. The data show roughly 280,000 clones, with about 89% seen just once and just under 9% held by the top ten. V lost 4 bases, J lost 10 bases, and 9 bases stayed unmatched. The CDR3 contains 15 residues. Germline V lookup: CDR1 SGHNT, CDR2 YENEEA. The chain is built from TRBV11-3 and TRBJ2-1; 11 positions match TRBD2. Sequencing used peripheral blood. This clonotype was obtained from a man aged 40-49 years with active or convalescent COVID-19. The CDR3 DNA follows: TGTGCCAGCAGCTGGGGACTAGCGGAGCCTTTGGAGCAGTTCTTC. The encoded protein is CASSWGLAEPLEQFF.